One sample yielded the 25 T cell receptor beta chains listed below, sequenced in a study of blood T cell repertoires in COVID-19. Assay used: immunoSEQ multiplex PCR; TCRdb lists only in-frame clones, some missing. The sample records roughly 300,000 clones, more than 70% being singletons. The sequenced sample consisted of peripheral blood. The receptors originated from a woman between 45 and 65 years old with acute or convalescent COVID-19.

The chain couples TRBV12-5 to TRBJ1-5, with 8 bases matching TRBD1. V lost 9 bases, J lost 4 bases, and 5 bases stayed unmatched. The CDR3 is 13 amino acids. Germline CDR1 LGHNT, CDR2 FRNRAP. The CDR3 DNA sequence: TGTGCTAGCGGAGGACAGGGAAATCAGCCCCAGCATTTT. It translates to CASGGQGNQPQHF.

As for this clone: Other DNA sequences from this sample encode an identical CDR3 as well. This chain connects TRBV5-5 to TRBJ2-7, with 11 nucleotides matching TRBD2. In germline, CDR1 is SGHKS, CDR2 YYEKEE (reference sequence). The CDR3 length is 19 residues. V trimming: 4 bases; J trimming: 2 bases; junction bases outside the gene matches: 17. In nucleotides, the CDR3 is TGTGCCAGCAGCACCGGAGGTAGCGGGAGGGCACCCCCCCCCTACGAGCAGTACTTC. Protein sequence: CASSTGGSGRAPPPYEQYF.

In regard to this clone: Different DNA sequences within this sample yield the same CDR3. The chain employs TRBV18 and TRBJ2-2; a weak D match, TRBD1 (5 bases). From germline, CDR1 is KGHSH and CDR2 LQKENI. The CDR3 totals 13 residues. V lost 3 bases and J 6 bases, leaving 8 bases between the germline ends. Written as DNA, the CDR3 is TGTGCCAGCTCACCCCAGGGCGCCGGGGAGCTGTTTTTT. This codes for CASSPQGAGELFF.

J is TRBJ2-4 and V is TRBV18, with TRBD1 as a possible D gene (5 bases). Trimming cost V 3 bases and J 7 bases, with 10 bases left between them. This CDR3 spans 13 amino acids. CDR1 and CDR2 (germline): KGHSH, LQKENI. The CDR3 coding sequence is TGTGCCAGCTCACCGAATAAGGGGAACATTCAGTACTTC. This encodes CASSPNKGNIQYF.

This chain uses TRBV12-5 with TRBJ2-2; 7 bases match TRBD1. Germline loops: CDR1 LGHNT, CDR2 FRNRAP. Losses at the gene ends were 7 bases for V and 1 base for J; bases not matched to a gene: 9. This CDR3 contains 16 residues. CDR3 nucleotides: TGTGCTAGTGCCCCCTCCGGGACAGAGAACACCGGGGAGCTGTTTTTT. Translated: CASAPSGTENTGELFF.

This chain joins TRBV7-9 and TRBJ1-1; possibly TRBD1 for D (6 bases). Trimming pared 0 bases from V and 8 bases from J, leaving 10 bases between. The CDR3 is 13 amino acids. Germline V gives CDR1 SEHNR, CDR2 FQNEAQ (reference sequence). The CDR3 region is CASSLAPDREAFF. CDR3 nucleotides: TGTGCCAGCAGCTTAGCACCAGACAGGGAAGCTTTCTTT.

For the CDR3, the DNA is TGTGCCAGCAGCGTGGGGACAGCAGCCCAGGAGCTTAACTATGGCTACACCTTC. Translated: CASSVGTAAQELNYGYTF. The V gene is TRBV9, the J gene TRBJ1-2; 7 nucleotides match TRBD1. Germline V gives CDR1 SGDLS, CDR2 YYNGEE. J gave up 1 base and V 2 bases, and 14 bases lay outside the gene matches. The CDR3 extends over 18 amino acids.

This chain uses TRBV14 with TRBJ2-5; TRBD1 matches at 8 bases. The V and J ends lost 4 bases and 3 bases, in that order; junction bases with no gene match: 10. From germline, CDR1 is SGHDN and CDR2 FVKESK. This CDR3 region has 16 residues. CDR3 sequence (DNA): TGTGCCAGCAGCCGGAACCCCGGGACAGGAAAAGAGACCCAGTACTTC. As protein: CASSRNPGTGKETQYF.

The chain couples TRBV15 to TRBJ1-4; D is uncertain. From germline, CDR1 is LNHNV and CDR2 YYDKDF (reference sequence). The CDR3 totals 15 residues. V gave up 3 bases and J gave up 8 bases, with 16 bases separating them. CDR3 region: CATSSPGKLGEKLFF. CDR3 nucleotides: TGTGCCACCAGCAGCCCGGGGAAACTAGGCGAAAAACTGTTTTTT.

The chain couples TRBV9 to TRBJ2-3; the match to TRBD2 covers 9 bases. Germline CDR1 is SGDLS and CDR2 is YYNGEE. The length of the CDR3 is 15 residues. J gave up 6 bases and V 4 bases, and 9 bases lay outside the gene matches. CDR3 sequence: CASSTRLAARDTQYF. The DNA of the CDR3 is TGTGCCAGCAGCACGAGACTAGCGGCCCGGGATACGCAGTATTTT.

V gene TRBV5-4 combines with J gene TRBJ1-2; 9 nucleotides line up with TRBD1. The length of the CDR3 is 14 residues. Trimming at V came to 4 bases and at J to 5 bases, leaving 6 bases not matched to a gene. Germline CDR1 is SGHNT and CDR2 is YYREEE (reference sequence). The CDR3 DNA sequence: TGTGCCAGCAGCGCAGCCGGGACAGGGTATGGCTACACCTTC. Translated: CASSAAGTGYGYTF.

This clone was observed a few times. The chain carries TRBV2 and TRBJ2-6; no clear D. This CDR3 is built from 14 residues. The germline V and J ends were trimmed by 4 bases and 0 bases, with 4 bases remaining between them. Germline CDR1 SNHLY, CDR2 FYNNEI. For the CDR3, the DNA is TGTGCCAGCAGTGTTAGCTCTGGGGCCAACGTCCTGACTTTC. Protein sequence: CASSVSSGANVLTF.

The rearrangement links TRBV6-5 to TRBJ2-5; tentative D call: TRBD1 (5 bases). V lost 6 bases and J 4 bases, leaving 15 bases between the germline ends. The length of the CDR3 is 14 residues. CDR1 is MNHEY and CDR2 is SVGAGI in the germline V gene. CDR3: CASRIGRVLETQYF. The CDR3 DNA is TGTGCCAGCAGAATCGGCAGGGTTTTAGAGACCCAGTACTTC.

This chain connects TRBV5-1 to TRBJ1-1; no clear D gene. Germline CDR1 reads SGHRS; CDR2 reads YFSETQ. V dropped 0 bases and J dropped 5 bases, with 8 bases sitting between them. CDR3 length: 13 amino acids. CDR3 in amino acids: CASSLVAGTEAFF. CDR3 nucleotides: TGCGCCAGCAGCTTGGTTGCGGGAACTGAAGCTTTCTTT. Looking up the rest from reference TRBV5-1 and TRBJ1-1 gives the full variable domain: KAGVTQTPRYLIKTRGQQVTLSCSPISGHRSVSWYQQTPGQGLQFLFEYFSETQRNKGNFPGRFSGRQFSNSRSEMNVSTLELGDSALYLCASSLVAGTEAFFGQGTRLTVV.

Concerning this clone: The same CDR3 arises from other DNA sequences in this sample as well. V usage is TRBV11-2 and J usage is TRBJ1-1; D is perhaps TRBD1 (6 bases). The ends were cut back, 1 base at V and 7 bases at J, with 10 bases in the middle. Germline CDR1 SGHAT, CDR2 FQNNGV. CDR3 length: 13 residues. In DNA, the CDR3 is TGTGCCAGCAGCTTAGGTAGGACAGATGAAGCTTTCTTT. Its protein product is CASSLGRTDEAFF.

This chain uses TRBV10-3 with TRBJ2-7; 9 bases map to TRBD1. CDR1 is ENHRY and CDR2 is SYGVKD in the germline V gene. The CDR3 covers 15 residues. The J segment lost 1 base and the V segment lost 4 bases, leaving 5 bases of the junction unmatched. This CDR3 is CAISGGQGTSYEQYF. The DNA for the CDR3 is TGTGCCATCAGTGGGGGACAGGGAACTTCCTACGAGCAGTACTTC.

The CDR3 DNA follows: TGTGCCAGCAGATCCAGGGGTGGCTACACCTTC. Protein product: CASRSRGGYTF. The genes are TRBV12-3 or TRBV12-4 and TRBJ1-2; D is possibly TRBD1 (6 bases). The CDR3 runs 11 residues. V gave up 6 bases and J gave up 7 bases, with 9 bases separating them.

This sequence joins TRBV2 and TRBJ2-2, with 7 bases lining up with TRBD1. This CDR3 region has 13 residues. J was trimmed by 5 bases and V by 8 bases; bases with no gene match: 5. The germline gives CDR1 SNHLY, CDR2 FYNNEI. The CDR3 DNA reads TGTGCCAGCCGAGGGACAGCAACCGGGGAGCTGTTTTTT. Amino acids: CASRGTATGELFF.

This clone was observed once. The rearrangement uses TRBV5-1 and TRBJ1-1; TRBD1 might be the D (6 bases). Trimming shortened V by 1 base and J by 2 bases, and 9 bases separated the two germline ends. Germline V gene data show CDR1 as SGHRS and CDR2 as YFSETQ. CDR3 size: 14 residues. The CDR3 spells CASSLSRGNTEAFF. The DNA for the CDR3 is TGCGCCAGCAGCTTGAGCAGGGGAAACACTGAAGCTTTCTTT.

V usage is TRBV10-3 and J usage is TRBJ1-3; D might be TRBD1 (6 bases). Germline V gene lookup returns CDR1 ENHRY and CDR2 SYGVKD. CDR3 length: 18 residues. V lost 0 bases to trimming and J lost 3 bases, with 18 bases between them. The CDR3 reads CAISESFVGGHFGNTIYF. Here the CDR3 DNA reads TGTGCCATCAGTGAGTCCTTCGTAGGGGGACATTTTGGAAACACCATATATTTT.

This clone has more than one count but fewer than ten. The chain carries TRBV7-2 and TRBJ1-2, with 7 bases that match TRBD1. V shed 7 bases and J 7 bases; nucleotides not matched to a gene: 9. The CDR3 extends over 13 amino acids. The germline CDR1 and CDR2 sequences are SGHTA and FQGNSA. The CDR3 bases are TGTGCCAGCAACCCGACAGGGATGGGTGGCTACACCTTC. As protein: CASNPTGMGGYTF.

J is TRBJ2-3 and V is TRBV3-1 (or the pseudogene TRBV3-2), with 10 bases aligning to TRBD1. This CDR3 has 16 residues. Losses at the gene ends were 1 base for V and 8 bases for J; bases not matched to a gene: 9. The V gene's germline CDR1 is LGHDT and CDR2 YNNKEL (reference sequence). CDR3 protein: CASSQVGTGARGTQYF. DNA for the CDR3: TGTGCCAGCAGCCAAGTCGGGACAGGGGCAAGGGGTACGCAGTATTTT.

The chain is built from TRBV27 and TRBJ2-7; 7 nucleotides match TRBD1. Germline V gene sequence: CDR1 MNHEY, CDR2 SMNVEV (reference sequence). V lost 2 bases, J lost 4 bases, and 5 bases stayed unmatched. CDR3 size: 14 residues. The chain's CDR3 is CASSLGGQIYEQYF. CDR3 DNA sequence: TGTGCCAGCAGTTTAGGGGGACAGATATACGAGCAGTACTTC.

The V and J genes are TRBV6-5 and TRBJ1-6, with D maybe TRBD1 (5 bases). Germline-derived CDR1 and CDR2 are MNHEY and SVGAGI. V lost 5 bases, J lost 9 bases, and 11 bases lay in between. This CDR3 is 13 amino acids long. CDR3 in amino acids: CASSIGTLSPLHF. Written as DNA, the CDR3 is TGTGCCAGCAGTATTGGGACTCTTTCACCCCTCCACTTT.

This clone is a singleton in its sample. This sequence joins TRBV7-3 and TRBJ1-1; 8 nucleotides agree with TRBD1. The ends lost 4 bases at V and 7 bases at J; junction bases unmatched: 14. The CDR3 runs to 16 residues. CDR1 and CDR2 (germline): SGHTA, FQGTGA. The CDR3 loop reads CASSSNKDRGYGEAFF. Here the CDR3 DNA reads TGTGCCAGCAGCTCTAATAAAGACAGGGGATATGGTGAAGCTTTCTTT.